This T cell receptor beta chain was documented in a study of T cell repertoires in cytomegalovirus infection. Study overall: CMV infection together with matching HLA type was indicated by public TCR beta signatures. Study-wide findings and caveats: HLA-C-restricted TCR beta clonotypes specific for CMV led the ex vivo response. Totalled public TCR beta family frequency picked out people who carried CMV plus the relevant HLA.

This clonotype was counted once. Its antigen remains unidentified. The final CDR3 position lacks the conserved phenylalanine or tryptophan, pointing to a likely read error. Germline V CDR1 and CDR2: MDHEN, SYDVKM. The CDR3 runs to 14 residues. The V gene lost 7 bases and the J gene lost 6 bases, with 19 bases spanning the gap. Using its own MiXCR run on the reads, TCRdb lists one record per CDR3 protein. This sample carries nearly 450,000 distinct CDR3 sequences, about 33% of them seen once, and the ten largest clones take roughly an eighth. This receptor was identified in a human donor in good health (CMV status not recorded). Some clones in this sample may be carry-over from other donors' samples. Sequenced: PBMCs. This chain joins TRBV28 and TRBJ2-7; no reliable D call. The CDR3 loop is CASTTPGPSFEQYL. For the CDR3, the DNA is TGTGCCAGCACTACCCCAGGCCCCAGCTTCGAGCAGTACTTA.